The T cell receptor (beta chain) described here comes from a study of shared clonotypes between healthy human individuals. Points from the study as a whole: It was the non-shared clonotypes that had lower generation probabilities than clonotypes shared by all four donors. Among donors, sharing of clonotypes was expected to be affected by sequencing depth. What naive subsets generally showed was a larger estimated richness than memory subsets showed.

Clones were read by immunoSEQ multiplex PCR, and TCRdb kept only the in-frame ones, dropping some. Of about 2 million clones in the sample, 95% were seen once. The CDR3 totals 14 residues. V gave up 4 bases and J gave up 4 bases, with 13 bases separating them. CDR1 ENHRY and CDR2 SYGVKD come from the germline V gene. As to this clone: Its antigen is undetermined.

Input material: naive CD4+ T cells sorted from blood. The subset was: CD45RA+ positively selected. The chain uses TRBV10-3 and TRBJ1-1; D not resolved. This receptor was identified in a man aged 18 to 30 in good health. The CDR3 reads CAISGGERGTEAFF. The CDR3, as DNA: TGTGCCATCAGTGGCGGGGAGCGGGGCACTGAAGCTTTCTTT.